A selection of T cell receptor beta chains follows, all from one sample in a study of blood T cell repertoires in COVID-19. Clones were sequenced by immunoSEQ multiplex PCR, and TCRdb holds only the in-frame ones, with some missing. The sample gives some 140,000 clones, 79% of which show up once; around 3.3% is in the top ten. Sequenced sample: peripheral blood. The receptors were gathered from a man aged 60-69 years with acute or convalescent COVID-19. Both conserved end residues are part of each CDR3. D genes are given only for firm matches. The size of a clone is reported for some rows only, either as once, few or many, or as a class for expanded clones.

d_call: -; v_call: TRBV12-3/TRBV12-4; clone_size: -; j_call: TRBJ1-2; cdr3_aa: CASRSSANYGYTF; cdr3_nt: TGTGCCAGCAGGTCGTCAGCTAACTATGGCTACACCTTC
d_call: -; v_call: TRBV6-2/TRBV6-3; clone_size: -; j_call: TRBJ1-2; cdr3_aa: CASSSQRGYTF; cdr3_nt: TGTGCCAGCAGTTCTCAGAGGGGCTACACCTTC
d_call: TRBD1; v_call: TRBV5-1; clone_size: once; j_call: TRBJ1-2; cdr3_aa: CASSLPGQGGYGYTF; cdr3_nt: TGCGCCAGCAGCCTTCCGGGACAGGGGGGCTATGGCTACACCTTC
d_call: -; v_call: TRBV7-2; clone_size: -; j_call: TRBJ1-1; cdr3_aa: CASSLGGVGTEAFF; cdr3_nt: TGTGCCAGCAGCTTGGGGGGTGTGGGTACTGAAGCTTTCTTT
d_call: -; v_call: TRBV18; clone_size: -; j_call: TRBJ2-1; cdr3_aa: CASSDRSNEQFF; cdr3_nt: TGTGCCAGCTCAGACAGGAGCAATGAGCAGTTCTTC
d_call: -; v_call: TRBV24-1; clone_size: -; j_call: TRBJ2-7; cdr3_aa: CATSGGQSYEQYF; cdr3_nt: TGTGCCACCAGTGGGGGGCAGAGCTACGAGCAGTACTTC
d_call: -; v_call: TRBV6-5; clone_size: -; j_call: TRBJ1-2; cdr3_aa: CASSSGVRGYTF; cdr3_nt: TGTGCCAGCAGTTCAGGGGTGCGCGGCTACACCTTC
d_call: -; v_call: TRBV15; clone_size: -; j_call: TRBJ2-3; cdr3_aa: CATSRGLSDTQYF; cdr3_nt: TGTGCCACCAGCAGAGGACTATCTGATACGCAGTATTTT
d_call: -; v_call: TRBV28; clone_size: -; j_call: TRBJ2-3; cdr3_aa: CASSPPPSGTDTQYF; cdr3_nt: TGTGCCAGCAGTCCCCCCCCTAGCGGCACAGATACGCAGTATTTT
d_call: -; v_call: TRBV4-3; clone_size: -; j_call: TRBJ2-1; cdr3_aa: CASSQERSYNEQFF; cdr3_nt: TGCGCCAGCAGCCAGGAGCGATCCTACAATGAGCAGTTCTTC
d_call: -; v_call: TRBV15; clone_size: -; j_call: TRBJ1-4; cdr3_aa: CATSREALVNEKLFF; cdr3_nt: TGTGCCACCAGCAGAGAGGCCCTGGTGAATGAAAAACTGTTTTTT
d_call: TRBD1; v_call: TRBV11-3; clone_size: few; j_call: TRBJ2-2; cdr3_aa: CASSSDRGSTGELFF; cdr3_nt: TGTGCCAGCAGCTCCGACAGGGGATCCACCGGGGAGCTGTTTTTT
d_call: -; v_call: TRBV19; clone_size: once; j_call: TRBJ2-5; cdr3_aa: CASSIGRDRETQYF; cdr3_nt: TGTGCCAGTAGTATAGGTAGAGACAGGGAGACCCAGTACTTC
d_call: -; v_call: TRBV28; clone_size: -; j_call: TRBJ2-3; cdr3_aa: CASSLRAGRGSDTQYF; cdr3_nt: TGTGCCAGCAGTTTAAGGGCGGGGAGAGGCTCAGATACGCAGTATTTT
d_call: -; v_call: TRBV6-5; clone_size: -; j_call: TRBJ2-3; cdr3_aa: CASKGVSDTQYF; cdr3_nt: TGTGCCAGCAAGGGAGTTTCAGATACGCAGTATTTT
d_call: TRBD1; v_call: TRBV27; clone_size: -; j_call: TRBJ2-7; cdr3_aa: CASSFGQGGFYEQYF; cdr3_nt: TGTGCCAGCAGTTTCGGACAGGGGGGGTTCTACGAGCAGTACTTC